This T cell receptor beta chain was sequenced for a study of CD8 T cells in ankylosing spondylitis. Whole-study results and caveats: Characteristic, it appeared, of ankylosing spondylitis blood was a TCR beta motif of eight highly homologous variants. Peripheral blood samples showed relatively rare disease-linked clones, and these clones were CD8+.

TCRdb passed the 5' RACE reads through MiXCR, listing each CDR3 protein once. Of 150,000 or so distinct CDR3 sequences listed, approximately 10% are singletons. Comments on this clonotype: Its cognate antigen is unknown.

Sequencing was done on a sample of blood, either unsorted or a sorted T cell fraction (not recorded which). The origin of this receptor is a female donor with ankylosing spondylitis or in good health (not recorded which).

CDR3 loop: CASSSGHGFIYEQYF. Written as DNA, the CDR3 is TGTGCCAGCAGCTCCGGGCATGGGTTTATCTACGAGCAGTACTTC. The V gene is TRBV5-6, the J gene TRBJ2-7; D is unclear. Germline V CDR1 and CDR2: SGHDT, YYEEEE. The length of the CDR3 is 15 residues. Trimming took 3 bases from V and 3 from J, leaving 16 bases between them.